This T cell receptor beta chain came from a study of CXCR3-negative and CXCR3-positive naive CD8 T cells. With UMI labels, 5' RACE was used to prepare the TRB cDNA libraries. TCRdb re-called the 5' RACE reads; every CDR3 protein appears as one record, without DNA. The sample's table shows more than 65,000 distinct CDR3 sequences. Germline CDR1 and CDR2: SNHLY and FYNNEI. This CDR3 region has 14 residues. Remarks on this clonotype: Its antigen is unidentified.

General study findings and limits: Diversity ran similarly high across both naive subsets but far lower in memory CD8+ cells.

Sequencing was performed on naive CXCR3- CD8+ T cells from blood. The sample's subset: CD45RO-CCR7+CD27+CD95- naive CD8+ T cells lacking CXCR3 (TNR3-). The rearrangement joins TRBV2 to TRBJ2-7; without DNA, the TCRdb call of TRBD2 cannot be checked. This TCR was sampled from a human donor in good health. Some clones in this sample may be carry-over from other donors' samples. CDR3 sequence reads: CASTPSGGVYEQYF.